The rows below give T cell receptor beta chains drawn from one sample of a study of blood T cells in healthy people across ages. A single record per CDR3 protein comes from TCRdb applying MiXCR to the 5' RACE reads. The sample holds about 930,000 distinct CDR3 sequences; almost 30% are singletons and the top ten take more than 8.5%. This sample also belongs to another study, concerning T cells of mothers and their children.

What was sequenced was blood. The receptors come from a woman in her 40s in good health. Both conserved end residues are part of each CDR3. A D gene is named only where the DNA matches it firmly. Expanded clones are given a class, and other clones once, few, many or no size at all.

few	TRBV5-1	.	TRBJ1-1	CASSSDNLSGSLRWTEAFF	TGCGCCAGCAGCTCCGACAACCTCAGTGGGTCCTTGAGATGGACTGAAGCTTTCTTT
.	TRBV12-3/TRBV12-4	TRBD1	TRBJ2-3	CASSKDRGRADTQYF	TGTGCCAGCAGTAAGGACAGGGGGAGAGCAGATACGCAGTATTTT
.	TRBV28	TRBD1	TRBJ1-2	CASRPTGTGIPLSTF	TGTGCCAGCAGGCCTACCGGGACAGGGATTCCCTTGAGCACCTTC
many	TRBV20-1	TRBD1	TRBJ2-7	CSASNLTGLYEQYF	TGCAGTGCTAGTAATTTGACAGGGTTATACGAGCAGTACTTC
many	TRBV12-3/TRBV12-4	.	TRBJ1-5	CASSLARDFNQPQHF	TGTGCCAGCAGTTTGGCCAGAGACTTCAATCAGCCCCAGCATTTT
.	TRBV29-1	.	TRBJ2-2	CSVARDSTVTGELFF	TGCAGCGTTGCCAGGGATAGTACAGTCACCGGGGAGCTGTTTTTT
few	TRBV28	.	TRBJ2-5	CASTFGETQYF	TGTGCCAGCACCTTCGGAGAGACCCAGTACTTC
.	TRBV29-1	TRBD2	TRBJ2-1	CSSGLASGNEQFF	TGCAGCTCCGGACTAGCAAGTGGCAATGAGCAGTTCTTC
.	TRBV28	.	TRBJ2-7	CASSLIRRGAGEQYF	TGTGCCAGCAGTTTAATACGTCGGGGGGCCGGCGAGCAGTACTTC
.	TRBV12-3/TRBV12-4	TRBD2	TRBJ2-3	CASSFPVTAGGISDTQYF	TGTGCCAGCAGTTTTCCAGTCACGGCGGGGGGGATTTCGGATACACAGTATTTT
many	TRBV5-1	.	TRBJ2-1	CASSLPTGNEQFF	TGCGCCAGCAGCTTACCGACGGGGAATGAGCAGTTCTTC
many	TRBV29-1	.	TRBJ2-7	CSVVSPGGEQYF	TGCAGCGTTGTGAGCCCCGGGGGTGAGCAGTACTTC
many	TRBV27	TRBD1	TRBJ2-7	CARGQPNSYEQYF	TGTGCCAGGGGACAGCCCAACTCCTACGAGCAGTACTTC
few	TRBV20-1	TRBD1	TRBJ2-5	CSSPDRAQETQYF	TGCAGTTCCCCTGACAGGGCGCAAGAGACCCAGTACTTC
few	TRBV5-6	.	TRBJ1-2	CASSAGTTNGYTF	TGTGCCAGCAGCGCCGGGACTACTAATGGCTACACCTTC
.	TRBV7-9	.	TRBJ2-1	CASSLLEQFF	TGTGCCAGCAGCTTATTGGAGCAGTTCTTC
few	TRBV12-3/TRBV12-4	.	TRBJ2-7	CASSLTAGPGRSYEQYF	TGTGCCAGCAGTTTGACGGCAGGCCCTGGTAGGTCCTACGAGCAGTACTTC
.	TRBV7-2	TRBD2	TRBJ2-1	CASSLSLAGGLYEQFF	TGTGCCAGCAGCTTAAGCCTAGCGGGGGGGCTCTATGAGCAGTTCTTC